Detailed here is one T cell receptor (beta chain). The source of the sample is a study of blood T cell repertoires in COVID-19. Cohort 3 recovery required two negative PCRs, clearance, or symptom resolution. Measured with immunoSEQ multiplex PCR; TCRdb has only the in-frame clones, and not every one. This table holds more than 250,000 clones, about 89% found once. V dropped 0 bases and J dropped 2 bases, with 4 bases sitting between them. CDR3 length equals 13 residues. Germline V gene lookup returns CDR1 SGDLS and CDR2 YYNGEE. This TCR came from a woman between 18 and 30 years old who had recovered from COVID-19. The sequenced sample was PBMCs or T cells enriched from blood (not recorded which). The rearrangement links TRBV9 to TRBJ2-3; D is undetermined. CDR3 loop: CASSVDSTDTQYF. In DNA, the CDR3 is TGTGCCAGCAGCGTAGACTCCACAGATACGCAGTATTTT.